Described below is a single T cell receptor beta chain sequence and its context. Its antigen is still unknown. Dates of PCR positivity, March to December 2020, preceded the US Alpha, Beta and Delta variants. This sample stems from a study of vaccination and CD4 T cells after COVID-19. Looking at the study overall: Of the convalescent patients, who were SARS-CoV-2 positive by nasal swab PCR, about 10 had mild and one severe disease. Blood was drawn a median roughly 68 days post second dose, range 14 to 241.

Study-wide results and limits: A median of 86.3% of reactive clones, in convalescent patients, became evident only post-vaccination.

TCRdb re-called the PCR reads with MiXCR, one entry per CDR3 protein. The table records about 24,000 distinct CDR3 sequences, 45% to 55% of them present only once. The CDR3 is 15 residues long. The germline V and J ends were trimmed by 3 bases and 3 bases, with 14 bases remaining between them. Germline loops: CDR1 KGHSH, CDR2 LQKENI. The receptor's source is a human donor who had recovered from COVID-19. The sequences come from CD4+ T cells from blood, collected before SARS-CoV-2 vaccination. This chain joins TRBV18 and TRBJ1-2; the D gene is possibly TRBD1 (5 bases). This CDR3 is CASSPRPGHDYGYTF. Written as DNA, the CDR3 is TGTGCCAGCTCACCGAGGCCAGGGCATGACTATGGCTACACCTTC. Drawing the rest from reference TRBV18 and TRBJ1-2, the complete variable domain is NAGVMQNPRHLVRRRGQEARLRCSPMKGHSHVYWYRQLPEEGLKFMVYLQKENIIDESGMPKERFSAEFPKEGPSILRIQQVVRGDSAAYFCASSPRPGHDYGYTFGSGTRLTVV.